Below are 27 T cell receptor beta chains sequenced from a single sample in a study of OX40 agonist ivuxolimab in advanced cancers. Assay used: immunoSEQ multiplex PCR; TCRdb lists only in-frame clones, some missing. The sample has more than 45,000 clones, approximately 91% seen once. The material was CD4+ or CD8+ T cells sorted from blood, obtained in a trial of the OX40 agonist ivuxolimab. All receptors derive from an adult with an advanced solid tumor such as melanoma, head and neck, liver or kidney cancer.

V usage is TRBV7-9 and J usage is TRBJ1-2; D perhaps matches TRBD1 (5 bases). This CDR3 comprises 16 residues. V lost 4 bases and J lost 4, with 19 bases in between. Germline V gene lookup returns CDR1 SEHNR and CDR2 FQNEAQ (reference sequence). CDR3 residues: CASSSSGTQDLYGYTF. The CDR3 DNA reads TGTGCCAGCAGCTCATCCGGGACTCAGGATCTCTATGGCTACACCTTC.

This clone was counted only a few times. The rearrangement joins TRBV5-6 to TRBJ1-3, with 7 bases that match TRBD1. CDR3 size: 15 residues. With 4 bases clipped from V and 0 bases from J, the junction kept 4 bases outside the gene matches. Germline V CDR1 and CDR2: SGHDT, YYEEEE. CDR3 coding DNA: TGTGCCAGCAGCCACGACAGGGTCTCTGGAAACACCATATATTTT. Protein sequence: CASSHDRVSGNTIYF.

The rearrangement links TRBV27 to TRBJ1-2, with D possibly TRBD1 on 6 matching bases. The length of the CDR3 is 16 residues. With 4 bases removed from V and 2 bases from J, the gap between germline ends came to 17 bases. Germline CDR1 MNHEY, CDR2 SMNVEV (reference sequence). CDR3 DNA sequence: TGTGCCAGCAGTTCCCTCCCCCCGGGGGCGAACTATGGCTACACCTTC. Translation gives CASSSLPPGANYGYTF.

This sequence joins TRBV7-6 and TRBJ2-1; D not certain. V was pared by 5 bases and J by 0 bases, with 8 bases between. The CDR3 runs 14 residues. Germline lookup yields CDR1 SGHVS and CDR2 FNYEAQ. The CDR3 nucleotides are TGTGCCAGCAGCCTGGGTAGCTCCTACAATGAGCAGTTCTTC. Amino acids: CASSLGSSYNEQFF.

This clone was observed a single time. In nucleotides, the CDR3 is TGCAGCGTTGACGAAAGGGACAGGGGGTGGTATGGCTACACCTTC. It is translated as CSVDERDRGWYGYTF. V gene TRBV29-1 combines with J gene TRBJ1-2; 11 nucleotides agree with TRBD1. This CDR3 is built from 15 residues. From germline, CDR1 is SQVTM and CDR2 ANQGSEA. The trim removed 3 bases at V and 5 bases at J, leaving 8 bases unmatched.

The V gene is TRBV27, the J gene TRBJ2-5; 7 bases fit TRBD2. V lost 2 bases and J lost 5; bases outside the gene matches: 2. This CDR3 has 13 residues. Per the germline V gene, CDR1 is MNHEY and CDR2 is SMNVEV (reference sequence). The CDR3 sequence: CASSLKGGETQYF. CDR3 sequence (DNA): TGTGCCAGCAGTTTAAAGGGAGGGGAGACCCAGTACTTC.

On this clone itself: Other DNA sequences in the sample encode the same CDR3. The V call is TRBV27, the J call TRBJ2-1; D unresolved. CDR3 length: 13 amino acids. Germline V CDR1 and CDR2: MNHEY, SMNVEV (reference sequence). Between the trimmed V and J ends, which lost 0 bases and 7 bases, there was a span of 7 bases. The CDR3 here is CASSLSARNEQFF. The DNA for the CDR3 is TGTGCCAGCAGTTTATCTGCAAGGAATGAGCAGTTCTTC.

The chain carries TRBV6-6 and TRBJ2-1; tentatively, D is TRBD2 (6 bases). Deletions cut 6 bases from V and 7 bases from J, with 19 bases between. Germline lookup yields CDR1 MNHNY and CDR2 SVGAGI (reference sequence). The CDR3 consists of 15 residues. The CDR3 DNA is TGTGCCAGCAGCATCCCCACGGACTATGGTAATGAGCAGTTCTTC. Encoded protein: CASSIPTDYGNEQFF.

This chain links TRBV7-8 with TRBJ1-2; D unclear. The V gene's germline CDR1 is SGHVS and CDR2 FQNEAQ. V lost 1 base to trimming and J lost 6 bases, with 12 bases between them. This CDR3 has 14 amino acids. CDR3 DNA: TGTGCCAGCAGCTTAGTGTGGTCTGCGGATGGCTACACCTTC. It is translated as CASSLVWSADGYTF.

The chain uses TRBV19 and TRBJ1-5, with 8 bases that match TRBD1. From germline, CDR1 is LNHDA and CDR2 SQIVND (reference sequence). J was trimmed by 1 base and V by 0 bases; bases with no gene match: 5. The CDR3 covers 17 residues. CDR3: CASSIDPTGGSNQPQHF. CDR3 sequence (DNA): TGTGCCAGTAGTATAGATCCAACAGGGGGGAGCAATCAGCCCCAGCATTTT.

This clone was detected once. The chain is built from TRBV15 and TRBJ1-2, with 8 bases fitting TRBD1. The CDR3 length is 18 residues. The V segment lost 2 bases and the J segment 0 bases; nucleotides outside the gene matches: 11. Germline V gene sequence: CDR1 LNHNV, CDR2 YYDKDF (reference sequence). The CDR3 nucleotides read TGTGCCACCAGCAGAACCTCGACAGGGGAAGGGGCTAACTATGGCTACACCTTC. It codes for CATSRTSTGEGANYGYTF.

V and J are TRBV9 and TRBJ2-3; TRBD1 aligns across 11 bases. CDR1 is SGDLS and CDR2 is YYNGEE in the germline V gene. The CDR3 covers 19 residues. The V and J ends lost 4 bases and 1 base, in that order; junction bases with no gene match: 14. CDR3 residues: CASSTQDRGLDVGTDTQYF. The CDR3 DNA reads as TGTGCCAGCAGCACTCAGGACAGGGGGCTTGACGTGGGCACAGATACGCAGTATTTT.

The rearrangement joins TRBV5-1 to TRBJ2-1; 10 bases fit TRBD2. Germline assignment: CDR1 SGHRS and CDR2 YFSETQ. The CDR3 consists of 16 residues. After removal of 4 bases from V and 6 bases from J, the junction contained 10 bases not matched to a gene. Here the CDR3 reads CASSTSGTSVGNEQFF. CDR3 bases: TGCGCCAGCAGCACCTCCGGGACTAGCGTGGGCAATGAGCAGTTCTTC. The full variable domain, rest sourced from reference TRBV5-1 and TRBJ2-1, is KAGVTQTPRYLIKTRGQQVTLSCSPISGHRSVSWYQQTPGQGLQFLFEYFSETQRNKGNFPGRFSGRQFSNSRSEMNVSTLELGDSALYLCASSTSGTSVGNEQFFGPGTRLTVL.

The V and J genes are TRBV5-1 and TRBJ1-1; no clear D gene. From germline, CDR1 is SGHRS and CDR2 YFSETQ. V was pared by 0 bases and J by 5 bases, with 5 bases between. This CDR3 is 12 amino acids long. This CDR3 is CASSLGPTEAFF. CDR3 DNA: TGCGCCAGCAGCTTGGGGCCGACTGAAGCTTTCTTT. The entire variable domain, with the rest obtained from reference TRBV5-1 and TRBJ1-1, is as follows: KAGVTQTPRYLIKTRGQQVTLSCSPISGHRSVSWYQQTPGQGLQFLFEYFSETQRNKGNFPGRFSGRQFSNSRSEMNVSTLELGDSALYLCASSLGPTEAFFGQGTRLTVV.

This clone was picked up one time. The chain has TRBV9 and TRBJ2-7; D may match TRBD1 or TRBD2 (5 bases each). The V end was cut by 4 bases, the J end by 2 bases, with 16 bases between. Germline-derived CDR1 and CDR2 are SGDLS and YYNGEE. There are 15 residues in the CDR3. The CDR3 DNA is TGTGCCAGCAGCATTACCGGGGCCGGAACCTACGAGCAGTACTTC. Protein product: CASSITGAGTYEQYF.

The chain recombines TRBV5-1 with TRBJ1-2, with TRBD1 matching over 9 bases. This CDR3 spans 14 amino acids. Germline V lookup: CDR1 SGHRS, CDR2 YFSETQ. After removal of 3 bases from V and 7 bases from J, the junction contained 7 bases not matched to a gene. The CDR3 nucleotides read TGCGCCAGCAGCTATGGGACAGGGCAACGTGGCTACACCTTC. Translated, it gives CASSYGTGQRGYTF.

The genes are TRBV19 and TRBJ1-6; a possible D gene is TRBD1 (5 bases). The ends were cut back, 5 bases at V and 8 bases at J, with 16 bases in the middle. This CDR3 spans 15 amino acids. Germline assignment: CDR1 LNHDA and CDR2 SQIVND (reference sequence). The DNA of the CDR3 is TGTGCCAGTAGTCCCCGGGCAGGGAAGGATTCACCCCTCCACTTT. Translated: CASSPRAGKDSPLHF.

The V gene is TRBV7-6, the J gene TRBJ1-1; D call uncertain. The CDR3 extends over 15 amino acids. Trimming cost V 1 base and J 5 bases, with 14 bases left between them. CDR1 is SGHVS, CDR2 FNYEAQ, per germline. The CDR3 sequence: CASSLDGEWVTEAFF. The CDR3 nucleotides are TGTGCCAGCAGCTTAGATGGGGAGTGGGTTACTGAAGCTTTCTTT.

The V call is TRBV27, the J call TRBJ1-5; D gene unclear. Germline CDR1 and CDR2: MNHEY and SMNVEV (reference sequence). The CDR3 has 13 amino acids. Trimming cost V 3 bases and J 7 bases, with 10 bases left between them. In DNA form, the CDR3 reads TGTGCCAGCAGTTTTTCCGAGTGGCAGCCCCAGCATTTT. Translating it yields CASSFSEWQPQHF.

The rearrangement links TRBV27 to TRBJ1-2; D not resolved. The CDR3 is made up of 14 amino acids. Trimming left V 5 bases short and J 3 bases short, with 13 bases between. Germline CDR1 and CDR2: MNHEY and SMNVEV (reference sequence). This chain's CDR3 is CASSPSDGYYGYTF. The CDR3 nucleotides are TGTGCCAGCAGTCCCTCAGACGGATACTATGGCTACACCTTC.

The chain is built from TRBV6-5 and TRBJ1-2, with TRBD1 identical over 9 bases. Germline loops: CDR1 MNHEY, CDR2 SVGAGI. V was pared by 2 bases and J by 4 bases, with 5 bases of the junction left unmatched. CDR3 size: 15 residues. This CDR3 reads CASSYALDRGYGYTF. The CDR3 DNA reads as TGTGCCAGCAGTTACGCCCTGGACAGGGGCTATGGCTACACCTTC.

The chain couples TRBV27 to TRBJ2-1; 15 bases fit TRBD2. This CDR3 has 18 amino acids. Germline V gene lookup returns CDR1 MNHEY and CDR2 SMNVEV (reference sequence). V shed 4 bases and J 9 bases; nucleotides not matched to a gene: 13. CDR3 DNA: TGTGCCAGCAGTTCCCGGACTAGCGGGGGGGCCCTCACTTCTGAGCAGTTCTTC. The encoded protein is CASSSRTSGGALTSEQFF.

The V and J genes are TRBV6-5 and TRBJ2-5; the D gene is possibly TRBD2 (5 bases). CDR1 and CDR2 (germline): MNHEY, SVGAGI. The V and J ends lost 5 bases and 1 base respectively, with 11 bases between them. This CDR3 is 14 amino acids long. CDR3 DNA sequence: TGTGCCAGCAGTCACGGACTCTTCCAAGAGACCCAGTACTTC. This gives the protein CASSHGLFQETQYF.

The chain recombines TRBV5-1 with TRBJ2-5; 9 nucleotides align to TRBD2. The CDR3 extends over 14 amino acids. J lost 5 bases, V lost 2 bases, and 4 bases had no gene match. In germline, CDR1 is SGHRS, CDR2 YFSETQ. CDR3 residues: CASSFGGGVETQYF. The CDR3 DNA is TGCGCCAGCAGCTTCGGCGGGGGGGTGGAGACCCAGTACTTC.

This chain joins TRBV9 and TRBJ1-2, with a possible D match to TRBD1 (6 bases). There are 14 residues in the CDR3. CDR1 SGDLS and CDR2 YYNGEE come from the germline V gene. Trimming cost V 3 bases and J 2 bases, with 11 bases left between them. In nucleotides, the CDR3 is TGTGCCAGCAGCGCACAGGGTCCCAACTATGGCTACACCTTC. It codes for CASSAQGPNYGYTF.

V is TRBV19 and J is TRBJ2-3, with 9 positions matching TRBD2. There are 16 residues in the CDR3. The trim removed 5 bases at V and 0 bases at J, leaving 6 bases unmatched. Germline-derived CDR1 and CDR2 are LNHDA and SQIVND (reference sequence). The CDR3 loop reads CASSHRLAVSTDTQYF. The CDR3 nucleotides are TGTGCCAGTAGTCACCGACTAGCGGTTAGCACAGATACGCAGTATTTT.

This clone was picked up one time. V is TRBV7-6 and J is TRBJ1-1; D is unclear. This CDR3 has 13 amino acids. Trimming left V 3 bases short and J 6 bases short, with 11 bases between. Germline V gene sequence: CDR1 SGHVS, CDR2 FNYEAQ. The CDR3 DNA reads TGTGCCAGCAGCTTTACCGAGTCCTCTGAAGCTTTCTTT. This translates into CASSFTESSEAFF.